These 5 T cell receptor beta chains were all obtained from the same sample, sequenced in a study of CD8+ T cells in alopecia areata. Reverse transcription of extracted RNA yielded cDNA, which provided the sequencing template. TCRdb keeps only in-frame clones here, not all; method: immunoSEQ multiplex PCR. In the table there are roughly 76,000 clones, roughly 28% of which are singletons. Specified treatment: oral pan-JAK inhibitor, 5-10 mg twice daily. Sequenced material: CD8+ T cells sorted from blood, taken at week 4, from a patient treated with tofacitinib. These receptors came from a human donor with alopecia areata.

V is TRBV29-1 and J is TRBJ1-2, with 8 bases lining up with TRBD1. Per germline, CDR1 SQVTM and CDR2 ANQGSEA. The CDR3 covers 12 residues. V was clipped by 6 bases and J by 4 bases; unmatched bases: 4. CDR3 bases: TGCAGCGTCAGCGGGACAGGCTATGGCTACACCTTC. It translates to CSVSGTGYGYTF.

V gene TRBV10-3 combines with J gene TRBJ2-2, with D maybe TRBD1 (6 bases). The CDR3 is 16 amino acids. Germline values: CDR1 ENHRY, CDR2 SYGVKD. The V end was cut by 2 bases, the J end by 1 base, with 11 bases between. The CDR3 is CAISERAGENTGELFF. DNA of the CDR3: TGTGCCATCAGTGAGCGGGCAGGGGAGAACACCGGGGAGCTGTTTTTT.

The rearrangement links TRBV27 to TRBJ2-7, with TRBD2 identical over 11 bases. The germline V gene has CDR1 MNHEY and CDR2 SMNVEV (reference sequence). The CDR3 is made up of 14 amino acids. Trimming cost V 5 bases and J 5 bases; bases outside gene matches: 5. The CDR3 DNA reads as TGTGCCAGCAGTACTAGCGGGAGATCACACGAGCAGTACTTC. It encodes CASSTSGRSHEQYF.

Only a few counts were recorded for this clone. The genes are TRBV29-1 and TRBJ2-7; 7 nucleotides agree with TRBD2. The CDR3 spans 14 residues. Germline CDR1 reads SQVTM; CDR2 reads ANQGSEA. V trimming: 4 bases; J trimming: 8 bases; junction bases outside the gene matches: 14. The CDR3 is CSVVLANEGGKQYF. CDR3 DNA sequence: TGCAGCGTTGTCCTAGCGAACGAGGGAGGGAAGCAGTACTTC.

This clone turned up a few times. J is TRBJ2-7 and V is TRBV5-1; D possibly corresponds to TRBD2 (5 bases). The V end lost 4 bases, the J end lost 0 bases, and 17 bases lay between the germline ends. CDR1 is SGHRS and CDR2 is YFSETQ in the germline V gene. The CDR3 length is 16 residues. The CDR3 DNA sequence: TGCGCCAGCAGCATGAGATCCGGGGTCCTCTCCTACGAGCAGTACTTC. Translated: CASSMRSGVLSYEQYF.